This T cell receptor beta chain was sequenced during a study of cytomegalovirus exposure and HLA in healthy donors. Study outcomes and limitations: Association of roughly 17,000 TCR beta sequences with HLA alleles was found at 0.05 false discovery rate in a later analysis.

Comment on this clone: Its cognate antigen is unknown.

Vbeta (60) and Jbeta (13) primers were used in the PCR. Profiling relied on immunoSEQ multiplex PCR, and the TCRdb table lists in-frame clones only, not all of them. The repertoire holds about 140,000 clones, with roughly four fifths as singletons. Germline V lookup: CDR1 SGHTA, CDR2 FQGNSA. The CDR3 spans 15 residues. V shed 5 bases and J 9 bases; nucleotides not matched to a gene: 8. Sequencing input: PBMCs. The rearrangement uses TRBV7-2 and TRBJ1-6; 9 positions agree with TRBD1. This sequence originates from a young man in good health and CMV-seropositive. The CDR3 nucleotides are TGTGCCAGCAGCCTGGGGCCGGACAGGGGTTCACCCCTCCACTTT. Translated: CASSLGPDRGSPLHF. The whole variable domain, filled in from reference TRBV7-2 and TRBJ1-6, reads GAGVSQSPSNKVTEKGKDVELRCDPISGHTALYWYRQSLGQGLEFLIYFQGNSAPDKSGLPSDRFSAERTGGSVSTLTIQRTQQEDSAVYLCASSLGPDRGSPLHFGNGTRLTVT.